The entry that follows covers one T cell receptor (beta chain) sequence. Germline CDR1 is SGHAT and CDR2 is FQNNGV. V trimming: 5 bases; J trimming: 5 bases; junction bases outside the gene matches: 17. This CDR3 comprises 17 residues. This entry comes from a study of control samples from healthy donors and cancer patients. Assay used: immunoSEQ multiplex PCR; TCRdb lists only in-frame clones, some missing. The repertoire has under 150,000 clones, under 90% of them found once; the top ten carry approximately 8%. Sequenced sample: PBMCs. This TCR derives from a man in his fifties with head and neck cancer. The V gene is TRBV11-2, the J gene TRBJ2-5; 7 positions agree with TRBD2. The CDR3 loop reads CASSLLTGGPGGETQYF. For the CDR3, the DNA is TGTGCCAGCAGCCTGCTCACGGGGGGTCCGGGTGGGGAGACCCAGTACTTC.